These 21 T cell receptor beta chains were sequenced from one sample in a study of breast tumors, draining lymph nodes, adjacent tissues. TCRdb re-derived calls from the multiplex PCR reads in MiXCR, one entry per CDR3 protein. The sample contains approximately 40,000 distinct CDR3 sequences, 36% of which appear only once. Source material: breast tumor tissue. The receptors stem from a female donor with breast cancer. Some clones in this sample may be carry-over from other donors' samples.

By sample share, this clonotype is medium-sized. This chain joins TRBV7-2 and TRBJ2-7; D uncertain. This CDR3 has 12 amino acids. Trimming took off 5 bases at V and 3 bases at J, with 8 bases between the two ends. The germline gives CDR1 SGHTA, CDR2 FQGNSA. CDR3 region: CASSRDDYEQYF. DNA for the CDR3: TGTGCCAGCAGCAGGGATGACTACGAGCAGTACTTC.

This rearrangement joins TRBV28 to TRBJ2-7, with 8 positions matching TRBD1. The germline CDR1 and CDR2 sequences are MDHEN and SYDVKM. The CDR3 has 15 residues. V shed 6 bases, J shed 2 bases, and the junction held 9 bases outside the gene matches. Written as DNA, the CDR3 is TGTGCCAGCAGGGGGTCCGGGACAGGCCCCTACGAGCAGTACTTC. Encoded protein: CASRGSGTGPYEQYF.

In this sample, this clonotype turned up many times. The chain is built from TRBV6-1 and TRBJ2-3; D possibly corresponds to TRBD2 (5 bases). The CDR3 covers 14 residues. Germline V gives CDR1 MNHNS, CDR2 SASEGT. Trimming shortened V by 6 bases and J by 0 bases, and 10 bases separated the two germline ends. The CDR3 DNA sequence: TGTGCCAGCAGCTCTTGGACTAGCACAGATACGCAGTATTTT. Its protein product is CASSSWTSTDTQYF.

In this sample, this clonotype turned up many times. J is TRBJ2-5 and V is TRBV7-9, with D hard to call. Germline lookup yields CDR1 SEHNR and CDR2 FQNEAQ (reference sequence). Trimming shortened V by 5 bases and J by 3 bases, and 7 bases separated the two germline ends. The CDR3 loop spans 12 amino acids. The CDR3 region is CASSRSKETQYF. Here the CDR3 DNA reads TGTGCCAGCAGCCGATCTAAAGAGACCCAGTACTTC.

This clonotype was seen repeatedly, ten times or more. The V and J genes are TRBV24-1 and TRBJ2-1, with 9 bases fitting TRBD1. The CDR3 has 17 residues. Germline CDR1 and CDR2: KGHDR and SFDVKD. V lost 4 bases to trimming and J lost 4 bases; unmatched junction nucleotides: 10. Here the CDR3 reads CATSDQTGGGLYNEQFF. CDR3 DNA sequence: TGTGCCACCAGTGACCAAACAGGGGGCGGGTTATACAATGAGCAGTTCTTC.

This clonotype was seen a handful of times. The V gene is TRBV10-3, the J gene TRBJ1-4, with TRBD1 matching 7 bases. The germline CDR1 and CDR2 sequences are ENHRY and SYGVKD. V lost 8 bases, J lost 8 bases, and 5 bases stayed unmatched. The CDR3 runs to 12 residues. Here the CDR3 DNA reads TGTGCCATCTCCCGGGACAGAGAAAAACTGTTTTTT. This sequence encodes CAISRDREKLFF.

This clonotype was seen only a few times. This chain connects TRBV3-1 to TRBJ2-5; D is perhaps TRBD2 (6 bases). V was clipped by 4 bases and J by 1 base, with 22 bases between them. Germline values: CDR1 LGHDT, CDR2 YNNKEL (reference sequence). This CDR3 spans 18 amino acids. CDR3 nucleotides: TGTGCCAGCAGCCCTTCTCTAGGAGGGAGCCAACCCCAAGAGACCCAGTACTTC. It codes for CASSPSLGGSQPQETQYF.

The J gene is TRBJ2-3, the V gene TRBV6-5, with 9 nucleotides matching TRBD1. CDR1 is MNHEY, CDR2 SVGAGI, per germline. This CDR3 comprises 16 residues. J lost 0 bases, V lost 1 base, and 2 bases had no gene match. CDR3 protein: CASSYLGQGSTDTQYF. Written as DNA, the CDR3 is TGTGCCAGCAGTTACTTGGGACAGGGTAGCACAGATACGCAGTATTTT.

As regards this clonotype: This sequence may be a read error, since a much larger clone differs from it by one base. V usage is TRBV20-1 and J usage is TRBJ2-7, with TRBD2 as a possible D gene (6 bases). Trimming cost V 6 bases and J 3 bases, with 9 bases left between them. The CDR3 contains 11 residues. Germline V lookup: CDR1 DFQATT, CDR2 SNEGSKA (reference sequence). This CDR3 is CSARGDYEQYF. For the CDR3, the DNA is TGCAGTGCCCGCGGGGACTACGAGCAGTACTTC.

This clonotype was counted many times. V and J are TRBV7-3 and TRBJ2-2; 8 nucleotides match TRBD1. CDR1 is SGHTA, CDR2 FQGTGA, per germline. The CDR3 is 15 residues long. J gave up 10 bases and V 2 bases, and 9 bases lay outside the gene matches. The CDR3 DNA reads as TGTGCCAGCAGCTTACAGGGGGCGCGGTGGGAGGAGCTGTTTTTT. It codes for CASSLQGARWEELFF.

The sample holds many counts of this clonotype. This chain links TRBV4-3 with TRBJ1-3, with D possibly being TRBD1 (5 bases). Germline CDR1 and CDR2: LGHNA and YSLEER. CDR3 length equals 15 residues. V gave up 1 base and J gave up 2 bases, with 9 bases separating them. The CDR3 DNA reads TGCGCCAGCAGCCAAGGGTCGGGGGCTGGAAACACCATATATTTT. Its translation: CASSQGSGAGNTIYF.

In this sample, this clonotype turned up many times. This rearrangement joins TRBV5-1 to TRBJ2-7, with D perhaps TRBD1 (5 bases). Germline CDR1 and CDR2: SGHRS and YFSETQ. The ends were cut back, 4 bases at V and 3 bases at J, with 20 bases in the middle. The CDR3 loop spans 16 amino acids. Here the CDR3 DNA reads TGCGCCAGCAGCAGAGAACGTGGGGCCGCGAGCTACGAGCAGTACTTC. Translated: CASSRERGAASYEQYF.

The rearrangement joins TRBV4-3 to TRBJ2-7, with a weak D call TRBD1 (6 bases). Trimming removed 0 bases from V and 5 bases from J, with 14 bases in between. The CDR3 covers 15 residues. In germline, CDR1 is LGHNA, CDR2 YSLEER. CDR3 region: CASSQDPQGFDEQYF. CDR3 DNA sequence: TGCGCCAGCAGCCAAGATCCCCAGGGGTTCGACGAGCAGTACTTC.

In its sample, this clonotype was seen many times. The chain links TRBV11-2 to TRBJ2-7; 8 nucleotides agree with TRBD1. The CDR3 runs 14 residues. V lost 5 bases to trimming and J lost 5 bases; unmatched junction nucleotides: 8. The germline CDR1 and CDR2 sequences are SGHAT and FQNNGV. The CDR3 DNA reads TGTGCCAGCAGCCTACCAGGGGGCGGAAACGAGCAGTACTTC. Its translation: CASSLPGGGNEQYF.

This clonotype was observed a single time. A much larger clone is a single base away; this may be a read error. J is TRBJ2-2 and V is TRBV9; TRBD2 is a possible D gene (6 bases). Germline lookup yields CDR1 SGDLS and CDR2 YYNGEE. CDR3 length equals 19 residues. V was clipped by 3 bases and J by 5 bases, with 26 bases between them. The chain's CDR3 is CASSAERKVPGARTGELFF. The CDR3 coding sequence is TGTGCCAGCAGCGCTGAAAGGAAGGTACCGGGAGCTAGAACCGGGGAGCTGTTTTTT.

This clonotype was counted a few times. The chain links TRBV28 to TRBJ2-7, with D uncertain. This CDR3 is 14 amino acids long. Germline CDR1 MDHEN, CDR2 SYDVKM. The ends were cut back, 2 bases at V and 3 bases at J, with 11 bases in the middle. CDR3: CASSLPLTGYEQYF. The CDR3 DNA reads TGTGCCAGCAGTTTACCTCTGACGGGCTACGAGCAGTACTTC.

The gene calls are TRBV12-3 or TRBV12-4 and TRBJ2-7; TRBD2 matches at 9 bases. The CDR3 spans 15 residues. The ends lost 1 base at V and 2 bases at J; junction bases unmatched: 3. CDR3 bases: TGTGCCAGCAGTTTAGGGCTAGCGGGAACCTACGAGCAGTACTTC. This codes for CASSLGLAGTYEQYF.

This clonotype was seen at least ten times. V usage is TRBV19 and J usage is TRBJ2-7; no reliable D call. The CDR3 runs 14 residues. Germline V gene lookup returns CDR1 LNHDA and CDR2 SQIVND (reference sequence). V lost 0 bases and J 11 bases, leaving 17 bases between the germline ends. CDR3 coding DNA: TGTGCCAGTAGTATAGATCGTACAACCCCGGTCGAGTACTTC. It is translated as CASSIDRTTPVEYF.

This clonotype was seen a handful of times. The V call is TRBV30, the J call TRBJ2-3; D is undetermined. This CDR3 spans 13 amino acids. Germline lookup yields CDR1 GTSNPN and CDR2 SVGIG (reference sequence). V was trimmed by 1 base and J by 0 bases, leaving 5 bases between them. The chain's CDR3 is CAWSAPSTDTQYF. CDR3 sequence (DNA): TGTGCCTGGAGTGCCCCCAGCACAGATACGCAGTATTTT.

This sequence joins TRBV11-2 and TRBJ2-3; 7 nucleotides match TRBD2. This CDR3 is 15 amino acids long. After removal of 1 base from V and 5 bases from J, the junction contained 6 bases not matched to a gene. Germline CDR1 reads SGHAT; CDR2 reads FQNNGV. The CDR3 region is CASSLVAGARDTQYF. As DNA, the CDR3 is TGTGCCAGCAGCTTAGTAGCGGGCGCCAGAGATACGCAGTATTTT.

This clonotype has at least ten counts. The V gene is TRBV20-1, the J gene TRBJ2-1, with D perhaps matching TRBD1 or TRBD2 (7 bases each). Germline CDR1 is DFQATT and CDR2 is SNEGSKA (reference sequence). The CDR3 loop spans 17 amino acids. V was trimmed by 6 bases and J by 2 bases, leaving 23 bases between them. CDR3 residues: CSARGGFLRGAYNEQFF. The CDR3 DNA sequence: TGCAGTGCCAGGGGGGGATTCCTACGCGGTGCCTACAATGAGCAGTTCTTC.